The 8 T cell receptor beta chains below all came from one sample that was sequenced in a study of T cell clonality in common variable immunodeficiency. Method: immunoSEQ multiplex PCR; TCRdb's copy keeps in-frame clones and lacks some. The sample holds more than 65,000 clones, and no clone turns up only once. The material sequenced was peripheral blood mononuclear cells. The receptors shown here come from a person aged 18 to 70 in good health.

This clone was counted many times. The CDR3 end falls 3 residues outside the read, so it is completed with the germline J gene. The chain couples TRBV13 to TRBJ2-2; 10 bases align to TRBD1. The CDR3 runs 15 residues. The ends lost 5 bases at V and 3 bases at J; junction bases unmatched: 3. CDR1 is PRHDT and CDR2 is FYEKMQ in the germline V gene (reference sequence). This chain's CDR3 is CASSRDRGYTGELFF. The CDR3 bases that were read are TGTGCCAGCAGCCGGGACAGGGGATACACCGGGGAG.

The sample holds a few counts of this clone. The read falls 3 residues short of the CDR3 end, and the missing part is taken from the germline J gene. The chain employs TRBV7-8 and TRBJ1-6; D perhaps matches TRBD1 (6 bases). Germline V gives CDR1 SGHVS, CDR2 FQNEAQ. The length of the CDR3 is 14 residues. Trimming took off 0 bases at V and 7 bases at J, with 7 bases between the two ends. The CDR3 reads CASSLAQGNSPLHF. The CDR3 bases that were read are TGTGCCAGCAGCTTAGCACAGGGAAATTCACCC. The whole variable domain, filled in from reference TRBV7-8 and TRBJ1-6, reads GAGVSQSPRYKVAKRGQDVALRCDPISGHVSLFWYQQALGQGPEFLTYFQNEAQLDKSGLPSDRFFAERPEGSVSTLKIQRTQQEDSAVYLCASSLAQGNSPLHFGNGTRLTVT.

This clone was detected ten times or more. The read ends 3 residues before the CDR3 terminus; that terminus is restored from the germline J gene. The chain couples TRBV10-3 to TRBJ2-7; D is perhaps TRBD2 (6 bases). The CDR3 length is 15 residues. Trimming shortened V by 0 bases and J by 0 bases, and 9 bases separated the two germline ends. Germline V gives CDR1 ENHRY, CDR2 SYGVKD. The CDR3 DNA, read in part, is TGTGCCATCAGTGAGTCTTCGACTAGCTCCTACGAG. Translation: CAISESSTSSYE. The CDR3, in full, reads CAISESSTSSYEQYF.

This clone was detected ten times or more. The sequenced fragment ends 3 residues before the CDR3 boundary, so the rest is inferred from the germline J gene. The rearrangement joins TRBV6-2 or TRBV6-3 to TRBJ2-2; D gene uncertain. The V and J ends lost 5 bases and 8 bases respectively, with 12 bases between them. The V gene's germline CDR1 is MNHEY and CDR2 SVGEGT. This CDR3 contains 13 residues. CDR3 sequence: CASSLLGSGELFF. The sequenced CDR3 bases are TGTGCCAGCAGTCTTCTAGGATCTGGGGAG.

In this sample, this clone turned up many times. The sequenced fragment ends 3 residues before the CDR3 boundary, so the rest is inferred from the germline J gene. The chain uses TRBV11-3 and TRBJ2-1; D might be TRBD1 or TRBD2, each matching 6 bases. Germline V gives CDR1 SGHNT, CDR2 YENEEA. The CDR3 consists of 14 residues. V lost 9 bases and J lost 9, with 21 bases in between. The CDR3 loop reads CASGGGHLGAEQFF. The sequenced part of the CDR3 DNA is TGTGCCAGTGGAGGGGGACACCTTGGGGCTGAG.

This clone was counted at least ten times. The CDR3 extends 3 residues past the end of the read, so its final part is completed from the germline J gene. The rearrangement joins TRBV20-1 to TRBJ2-3, with 7 bases that match TRBD1. V dropped 3 bases and J dropped 7; count of bases not matched to a gene: 10. The CDR3 runs 14 residues. Germline loops: CDR1 DFQATT, CDR2 SNEGSKA (reference sequence). CDR3 protein: CSARGRPTGNTQYF. The CDR3 DNA, read in part, is TGCAGTGCTAGGGGACGGCCGACAGGGAATACG.

The table lists this clone with a few counts. The read finishes 3 residues shy of the CDR3 end, and the germline J gene is used to complete it. The chain uses TRBV18 and TRBJ1-3; 7 bases agree with TRBD1. CDR1 is KGHSH, CDR2 LQKENI, per germline. This CDR3 comprises 14 residues. Trimming removed 6 bases from V and 0 bases from J; junction bases left unmatched: 2. The CDR3 spells CASSRDSSGNTIYF. The part of the CDR3 DNA that was read is TGTGCCAGCTCCCGGGACAGCTCTGGAAACACC.

This clone appeared many times. The CDR3 goes on 3 residues after the read ends, and that part is filled in from the germline J gene. V gene TRBV5-4 combines with J gene TRBJ2-1; 9 bases are a match to TRBD2. Germline values: CDR1 SGHNT, CDR2 YYREEE (reference sequence). Trimming removed 4 bases from V and 8 bases from J; junction bases left unmatched: 10. The CDR3 totals 15 residues. This CDR3 reads CASSTRGGRADEQFF. The CDR3 bases that were read are TGTGCCAGCAGCACCCGCGGCGGGAGGGCTGATGAG.